These 16 T cell receptor beta chains came from one sample sequenced in a study of blood T cell repertoires in COVID-19. TCRdb keeps only in-frame clones here, not all; method: immunoSEQ multiplex PCR. The data show 11,000 to 15,000 clones, 80% to 90% seen once. The sample consisted of peripheral blood. These receptors all come from a human donor in a cohort sampled during active COVID-19.

The chain is built from TRBV11-1 and TRBJ2-7, with TRBD1 identical over 12 bases. The V and J ends lost 5 bases and 2 bases, in that order; junction bases with no gene match: 7. The CDR3 contains 16 residues. The V gene's germline CDR1 is SGHAT and CDR2 FQDESV (reference sequence). The CDR3 sequence is CASSDGTGGTTYEQYF. The CDR3 region has the DNA TGTGCCAGCAGCGATGGGACAGGGGGCACTACCTACGAGCAGTACTTC.

The chain is built from TRBV15 and TRBJ1-2; TRBD1 agrees at 7 bases. Germline V gene sequence: CDR1 LNHNV, CDR2 YYDKDF (reference sequence). The CDR3 has 16 residues. Germline trimming cut 0 bases from V and 1 base from J; bases unmatched to any gene: 5. CDR3 in amino acids: CATSRERGPFNYGYTF. The CDR3 DNA sequence: TGTGCCACCAGCAGAGAGAGGGGGCCTTTTAACTATGGCTACACCTTC.

V is TRBV19 and J is TRBJ2-1; TRBD1 aligns across 7 bases. The J segment lost 8 bases and the V segment lost 3 bases, leaving 10 bases of the junction unmatched. Germline V gene lookup returns CDR1 LNHDA and CDR2 SQIVND (reference sequence). The CDR3 has 15 amino acids. CDR3 sequence: CASSIPWTGWYEQFF. In DNA form, the CDR3 reads TGTGCCAGTAGTATCCCCTGGACAGGATGGTATGAGCAGTTCTTC.

The chain employs TRBV5-1 and TRBJ2-2; 9 nucleotides match TRBD1. The CDR3 extends over 16 amino acids. V lost 2 bases, J lost 7 bases, and 9 bases stayed unmatched. Germline CDR1 is SGHRS and CDR2 is YFSETQ. The CDR3 region is CASSFAGQGRSGELFF. As DNA, the CDR3 is TGCGCCAGCAGCTTCGCGGGACAGGGTCGTAGCGGGGAGCTGTTTTTT.

The chain employs TRBV30 and TRBJ1-2, with TRBD1 matching over 7 bases. Germline V gene sequence: CDR1 GTSNPN, CDR2 SVGIG (reference sequence). V shed 3 bases and J 1 base; nucleotides not matched to a gene: 2. The CDR3 has 13 amino acids. The CDR3 bases are TGTGCCTGGAGGGGGGACAGTAACTATGGCTACACCTTC. Its protein product is CAWRGDSNYGYTF.

This sequence joins TRBV30 and TRBJ2-3, with TRBD2 identical over 10 bases. This CDR3 spans 14 amino acids. From germline, CDR1 is GTSNPN and CDR2 SVGIG (reference sequence). V lost 5 bases to trimming and J lost 4 bases; unmatched junction nucleotides: 6. Here the CDR3 reads CAWDQRGGPDTQYF. CDR3 coding DNA: TGTGCCTGGGACCAGCGGGGGGGCCCAGATACGCAGTATTTT.

J is TRBJ2-7 and V is TRBV3-1 (or the pseudogene TRBV3-2); D might be TRBD2 (5 bases). Germline CDR1 and CDR2: LGHDT and YNNKEL (reference sequence). CDR3 length equals 14 residues. V gave up 1 base and J gave up 2 bases, with 9 bases separating them. The CDR3 spells CASSQGADAYEQYF. The CDR3 DNA reads as TGTGCCAGCAGCCAAGGAGCGGACGCCTACGAGCAGTACTTC.

The chain employs TRBV15 and TRBJ2-7; D remains unclear. V lost 2 bases to trimming and J lost 1 base, with 6 bases between them. Germline V CDR1 and CDR2: LNHNV, YYDKDF (reference sequence). The CDR3 extends over 13 amino acids. The CDR3 loop reads CATSRTVSYEQYF. For the CDR3, the DNA is TGTGCCACCAGCAGAACGGTATCCTACGAGCAGTACTTC.

This clone has only one observation. This chain links TRBV7-9 with TRBJ2-1, with TRBD2 matching over 8 bases. The CDR3 spans 15 residues. The J segment lost 7 bases and the V segment lost 6 bases, leaving 11 bases of the junction unmatched. Germline assignment: CDR1 SEHNR and CDR2 FQNEAQ (reference sequence). The CDR3 loop is CASRGLGGRLNEQFF. CDR3 DNA: TGTGCCAGCAGAGGTCTAGGCGGGAGGCTGAATGAGCAGTTCTTC. The full variable domain, rest sourced from reference TRBV7-9 and TRBJ2-1, is DTGVSQNPRHKITKRGQNVTFRCDPISEHNRLYWYRQTLGQGPEFLTYFQNEAQLEKSRLLSDRFSAERPKGSFSTLEIQRTEQGDSAMYLCASRGLGGRLNEQFFGPGTRLTVL.

This clone was observed a few times. The J gene is TRBJ1-5, the V gene TRBV18; D is unclear. The CDR3 loop spans 13 amino acids. Trimming removed 2 bases at V and 1 base at J, with 3 bases between. Germline V gene data show CDR1 as KGHSH and CDR2 as LQKENI. This CDR3 reads CASSPESNQPQHF. The CDR3 DNA follows: TGTGCCAGCTCACCAGAGAGCAATCAGCCCCAGCATTTT.

V usage is TRBV28 and J usage is TRBJ1-5, with D unclear. Trimming pared 8 bases from V and 4 bases from J, leaving 9 bases between. The CDR3 consists of 12 residues. The germline CDR1 and CDR2 sequences are MDHEN and SYDVKM. The CDR3 spells CASFSVNQPQHF. CDR3 nucleotide sequence: TGTGCCAGCTTCTCGGTTAATCAGCCCCAGCATTTT.

The chain combines TRBV12-3 or TRBV12-4 with TRBJ2-3; no firm D call. The CDR3 runs 13 residues. With 3 bases removed from V and 1 base from J, the gap between germline ends came to 5 bases. The DNA for the CDR3 is TGTGCCAGCAGTTTCCAGGGCACAGATACGCAGTATTTT. Its protein product is CASSFQGTDTQYF.

The genes are TRBV6-1 and TRBJ2-3; D perhaps matches TRBD1 (5 bases). The CDR3 has 15 amino acids. Germline lookup yields CDR1 MNHNS and CDR2 SASEGT. Trimming shortened V by 0 bases and J by 5 bases, and 12 bases separated the two germline ends. The CDR3 bases are TGTGCCAGCAGTGAAGCGCCAGGGTTACGAGATACGCAGTATTTT. This codes for CASSEAPGLRDTQYF.

The chain links TRBV28 to TRBJ2-5, with 12 bases identical to TRBD2. CDR1 is MDHEN and CDR2 is SYDVKM in the germline V gene. Trimming took 2 bases from V and 1 from J; bases not matched to a gene: 8. The CDR3 loop spans 18 amino acids. The CDR3 region is CASSLQTSGRVGQETQYF. Written as DNA, the CDR3 is TGTGCCAGCAGTTTACAGACTAGCGGGAGAGTAGGCCAAGAGACCCAGTACTTC. The full variable domain, with the rest looked up from reference TRBV28 and TRBJ2-5, is DVKVTQSSRYLVKRTGEKVFLECVQDMDHENMFWYRQDPGLGLRLIYFSYDVKMKEKGDIPEGYSVSREKKERFSLILESASTNQTSMYLCASSLQTSGRVGQETQYFGPGTRLLVL.

In DNA, the CDR3 is TGTGCCAGTAGTCCGGGGACAGATAGCAATCAGCCCCAGCATTTT. Protein product: CASSPGTDSNQPQHF. The J gene is TRBJ1-5, the V gene TRBV19, with 7 bases identical to TRBD1. The CDR3 consists of 15 residues. Germline assignment: CDR1 LNHDA and CDR2 SQIVND (reference sequence). The J segment lost 0 bases and the V segment lost 5 bases, leaving 4 bases of the junction unmatched.

The chain links TRBV16 to TRBJ2-1; 7 nucleotides match TRBD1. The CDR3 loop spans 14 amino acids. The germline V gene has CDR1 KGHSY and CDR2 FQNENV. V lost 9 bases and J lost 8; bases outside the gene matches: 13. This CDR3 reads CASYRDSEDDEQFF. In nucleotides, the CDR3 is TGTGCCAGTTACCGGGACAGTGAAGACGATGAGCAGTTCTTC.